A selection of T cell receptor beta chains follows, all from one sample in a study of T cell responses to AZD1222 COVID-19 vaccine. Method: immunoSEQ multiplex PCR; TCRdb's copy keeps in-frame clones and lacks some. In the table there are approximately 70,000 clones, under 90% of which are singletons. The specimen was peripheral blood, collected 28 days after the second AZD1222 dose. The receptors here all came from an adult who received the AZD1222 COVID-19 vaccine. Both conserved end residues are part of each CDR3. A D gene is named only where the DNA matches it firmly. Where a row states a size, it is once, few, many or the class of an expanded clone; other rows omit it.

v_call,j_call,clone_size,d_call,cdr3_aa,cdr3_nt
TRBV7-3,TRBJ1-2,.,TRBD1,CASSLMSGGGYTF,TGTGCCAGCAGCTTAATGTCAGGGGGTGGCTACACCTTC
TRBV5-5,TRBJ2-7,once,TRBD2,CASSYGLAGGYEQYF,TGTGCCAGCAGCTACGGACTAGCGGGCGGCTACGAGCAGTACTTC
TRBV5-1,TRBJ1-1,.,.,CASSRGNSNTEAFF,TGCGCCAGCAGCAGAGGGAATTCGAACACTGAAGCTTTCTTT
TRBV4-1,TRBJ1-4,.,.,CASSLGEKLFF,TGCGCCAGCAGCCTGGGGGAAAAACTGTTTTTT
TRBV2,TRBJ2-3,once,TRBD2,CASSEERGGRDTQYF,TGTGCCAGCAGTGAAGAGCGGGGGGGCCGGGATACGCAGTATTTT
TRBV28,TRBJ1-3,.,TRBD1,CASRQTGTGNTIYF,TGTGCCAGCAGACAGACAGGGACTGGAAACACCATATATTTT
TRBV11-2,TRBJ2-7,.,.,CASSLRMDEQYF,TGTGCCAGCAGCCTACGCATGGACGAGCAGTACTTC
TRBV6-5,TRBJ2-7,.,TRBD1,CASTRGQAYSYEQYF,TGTGCCAGCACCCGCGGACAGGCATACTCCTACGAGCAGTACTTC
TRBV5-1,TRBJ1-2,large,TRBD1,CASSAEPGTGGGYTF,TGCGCCAGCAGCGCGGAACCCGGGACAGGGGGTGGCTACACCTTC
TRBV7-9,TRBJ2-7,.,.,CASSRVGSDYEQYF,TGTGCCAGCAGCCGGGTGGGGTCCGACTACGAGCAGTACTTC
TRBV10-3,TRBJ2-3,few,TRBD1,CAIRPTGGEKDTQYF,TGTGCCATCAGACCGACAGGGGGCGAGAAAGATACGCAGTATTTT
TRBV13,TRBJ1-2,.,.,CASSLGDNSGGYTF,TGTGCCAGCAGCTTAGGTGACAATTCTGGGGGCTACACCTTC
TRBV5-1,TRBJ1-2,.,TRBD1,CASSLGQGANYGYTF,TGCGCCAGCAGCTTGGGACAGGGGGCTAACTATGGCTACACCTTC
TRBV30,TRBJ1-5,.,.,CAWSGVGGDNQPQHF,TGTGCCTGGAGCGGAGTCGGGGGAGACAATCAGCCCCAGCATTTT
TRBV2,TRBJ1-2,.,.,CASSERGAGYGYTF,TGTGCCAGCAGTGAAAGGGGGGCGGGCTATGGCTACACCTTC
TRBV7-2,TRBJ2-3,.,.,CASSQNTDTQYF,TGTGCCAGCAGCCAAAACACAGATACGCAGTATTTT
TRBV3-1/TRBV3-2,TRBJ1-6,.,.,CASSQSRDRNSPLHF,TGTGCCAGCAGCCAATCCCGGGACCGTAATTCACCCCTCCACTTT
TRBV5-1,TRBJ2-7,.,.,CASSQGQNYEQYF,TGCGCCAGCAGCCAAGGACAGAATTACGAGCAGTACTTC
TRBV18,TRBJ2-3,.,.,CASSLRDRDTQYF,TGTGCCAGCTCCCTCCGGGACCGAGATACGCAGTATTTT
TRBV5-1,TRBJ1-6,.,TRBD1,CASSLRQGSSPLHF,TGCGCCAGCAGCTTACGACAGGGGTCTTCACCCCTCCACTTT
TRBV5-1,TRBJ2-7,.,.,CASSEGYEQYF,TGCGCCAGCAGCGAGGGGTACGAGCAGTACTTC
TRBV3-1/TRBV3-2,TRBJ1-3,once,.,CASSQVGVSGNTIYF,TGTGCCAGCAGCCAAGTTGGGGTCTCTGGAAACACCATATATTTT
TRBV27,TRBJ1-1,.,.,CASSLVPGPGTEAFF,TGTGCCAGCAGTTTAGTTCCAGGCCCGGGCACTGAAGCTTTCTTT
TRBV3-1/TRBV3-2,TRBJ1-1,.,.,CASSQVGGETEAFF,TGTGCCAGCAGCCAAGTCGGGGGCGAGACTGAAGCTTTCTTT
TRBV3-1/TRBV3-2,TRBJ2-7,.,TRBD2,CASSPSRSGGAIEQYF,TGTGCCAGCAGCCCCTCCCGGAGCGGGGGGGCGATTGAGCAGTACTTC
TRBV7-6,TRBJ1-3,.,.,CASSPYLGLSGNTIYF,TGTGCCAGCAGCCCCTACCTCGGACTCTCTGGAAACACCATATATTTT
TRBV20-1,TRBJ2-5,.,.,CSASVQGYQETQYF,TGCAGTGCTAGTGTACAAGGGTACCAAGAGACCCAGTACTTC
TRBV5-1,TRBJ2-3,.,.,CASSSSHKEDTQYF,TGCGCCAGCAGCTCCAGTCATAAGGAAGATACGCAGTATTTT
TRBV10-2,TRBJ1-2,.,.,CASSPSTPRDGYTF,TGCGCCAGCAGTCCTTCTACCCCTCGGGATGGCTACACCTTC
TRBV20-1,TRBJ2-5,.,.,CSASGVLGRETQYF,TGCAGTGCTAGTGGGGTGCTGGGGCGAGAGACCCAGTACTTC
TRBV19,TRBJ2-6,few,TRBD2,CASSYDLPAGGSGANVLTF,TGTGCCAGTAGCTACGACTTACCAGCGGGGGGGTCTGGGGCCAACGTCCTGACTTTC
TRBV7-2,TRBJ1-2,.,TRBD1,CASSRGQRYGYTF,TGTGCCAGCAGCAGGGGACAGAGATATGGCTACACCTTC
TRBV12-3/TRBV12-4,TRBJ1-1,few,.,CASSPTGPTEAFF,TGTGCCAGCAGTCCCACAGGGCCCACTGAAGCTTTCTTT
TRBV7-9,TRBJ1-4,few,.,CASSSTGFNEKLFF,TGTGCCAGCAGCTCCACCGGGTTCAATGAAAAACTGTTTTTT
TRBV19,TRBJ1-1,.,.,CASSLRGVTTEAFF,TGTGCCAGTAGTCTTCGTGGGGTTACCACTGAAGCTTTCTTT
TRBV10-2,TRBJ2-1,.,.,CASSAEGGEQFF,TGCGCCAGCAGTGCGGAGGGCGGTGAGCAGTTCTTC
TRBV30,TRBJ2-5,.,.,CAWSLTPAGETQYF,TGTGCCTGGAGTTTAACCCCGGCCGGGGAGACCCAGTACTTC
TRBV6-1,TRBJ1-2,.,.,CASSEWQHYGYTF,TGTGCCAGCAGTGAATGGCAGCACTATGGCTACACCTTC
TRBV11-2,TRBJ2-7,.,.,CASSLAGTNGYEQYF,TGTGCCAGCAGCTTAGCAGGGACCAATGGCTACGAGCAGTACTTC
TRBV6-5,TRBJ1-6,.,.,CASSYGYGAPLHF,TGTGCCAGCAGTTATGGTTACGGAGCACCCCTCCACTTT
TRBV29-1,TRBJ2-7,.,.,CSVWLNSYEQYF,TGCAGCGTTTGGCTAAACTCCTACGAGCAGTACTTC
TRBV27,TRBJ1-2,.,TRBD1,CASSPGQGWRNYGYTF,TGTGCCAGCAGTCCGGGACAGGGGTGGAGAAACTATGGCTACACCTTC
TRBV9,TRBJ2-3,.,.,CASSVGSAGTDTQYF,TGTGCCAGCAGCGTAGGTTCGGCAGGCACAGATACGCAGTATTTT
TRBV24-1,TRBJ2-2,.,TRBD1,CATSGGTGETGELFF,TGTGCCACCAGTGGAGGGACAGGGGAAACCGGGGAGCTGTTTTTT
TRBV3-1/TRBV3-2,TRBJ1-1,.,.,CASSQGLTEAFF,TGTGCCAGCAGCCAAGGTTTGACTGAAGCTTTCTTT
TRBV11-2,TRBJ2-5,once,.,CASTLRAGEETQYF,TGTGCCAGCACCCTACGGGCAGGCGAAGAGACCCAGTACTTC
TRBV10-1,TRBJ2-1,.,TRBD2,CASSPREGTYNEQFF,TGCGCCAGCAGTCCCAGGGAGGGAACCTACAATGAGCAGTTCTTC
TRBV18,TRBJ2-7,.,.,CASSPKQKSYEQYF,TGTGCCAGCTCACCCAAACAAAAATCCTACGAGCAGTACTTC
TRBV2,TRBJ1-5,.,.,CASSEAQGQPQHF,TGTGCCAGCAGTGAAGCGCAGGGGCAGCCCCAGCATTTT
TRBV12-3/TRBV12-4,TRBJ1-6,few,.,CASSLARGSPLHF,TGTGCCAGCAGTTTGGCCCGGGGATCACCCCTCCACTTT
TRBV11-2,TRBJ1-1,.,TRBD1,CASSLGMGQDFTEAFF,TGTGCCAGCAGCTTAGGGATGGGACAGGACTTCACTGAAGCTTTCTTT
TRBV18,TRBJ2-7,.,.,CASSLTGYGGEQYF,TGTGCCAGCTCACTGACAGGGTACGGGGGGGAGCAGTACTTC
TRBV4-1,TRBJ1-4,.,TRBD1,CASSQEPLLDRGGFEKLFF,TGCGCCAGCAGCCAAGAGCCCCTTCTTGACAGGGGGGGATTTGAAAAACTGTTTTTT
TRBV11-2,TRBJ2-2,.,TRBD1,CASSLVVTGDTGELFF,TGTGCCAGCAGCTTAGTGGTGACAGGGGACACCGGGGAGCTGTTTTTT
TRBV7-9,TRBJ2-7,.,TRBD1,CASSPGQGAAEQYF,TGTGCCAGCAGCCCGGGACAGGGGGCGGCCGAGCAGTACTTC